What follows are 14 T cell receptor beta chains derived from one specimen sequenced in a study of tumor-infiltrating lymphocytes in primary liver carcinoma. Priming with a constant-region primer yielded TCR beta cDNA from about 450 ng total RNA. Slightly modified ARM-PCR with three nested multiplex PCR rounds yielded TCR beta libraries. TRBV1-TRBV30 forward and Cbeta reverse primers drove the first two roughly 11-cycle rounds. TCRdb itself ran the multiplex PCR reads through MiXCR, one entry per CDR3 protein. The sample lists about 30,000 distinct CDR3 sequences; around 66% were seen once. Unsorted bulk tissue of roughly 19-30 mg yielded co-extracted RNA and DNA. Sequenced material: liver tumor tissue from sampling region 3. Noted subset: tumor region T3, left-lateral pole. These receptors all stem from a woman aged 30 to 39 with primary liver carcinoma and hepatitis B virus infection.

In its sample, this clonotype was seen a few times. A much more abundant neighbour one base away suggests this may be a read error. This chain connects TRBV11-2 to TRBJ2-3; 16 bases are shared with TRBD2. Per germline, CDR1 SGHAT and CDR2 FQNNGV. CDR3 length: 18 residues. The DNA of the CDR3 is TGTGATAGCAGCTTAACGGGACTAGCGGGAGGGCCGACATATACGCAGTATTTT. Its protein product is CDSSLTGLAGGPTYTQYF. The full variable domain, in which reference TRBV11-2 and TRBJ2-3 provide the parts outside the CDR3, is EAGVAQSPRYKIIEKRQSVAFWCNPISGHATLYWYQQILGQGPKLLIQFQNNGVVDDSQLPKDRFSAERLKGVDSTLKIQPAKLEDSAVYLCDSSLTGLAGGPTYTQYFGPGTRLTVL.

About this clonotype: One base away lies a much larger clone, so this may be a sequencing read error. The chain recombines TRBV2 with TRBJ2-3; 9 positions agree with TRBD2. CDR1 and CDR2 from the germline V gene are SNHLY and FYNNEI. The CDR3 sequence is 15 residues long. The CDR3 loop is CANSGGTSSTDTQYF. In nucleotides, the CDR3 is TGTGCCAACAGTGGGGGGACTAGCTCGACAGATACGCAGTATTTT.

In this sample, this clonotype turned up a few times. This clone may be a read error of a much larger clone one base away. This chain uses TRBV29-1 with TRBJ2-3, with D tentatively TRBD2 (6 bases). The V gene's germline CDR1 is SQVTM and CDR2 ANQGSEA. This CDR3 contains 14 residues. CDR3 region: CSVRARGFGDRQYF. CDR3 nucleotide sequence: TGCAGCGTGCGGGCTCGGGGGTTTGGAGATAGGCAGTATTTT.

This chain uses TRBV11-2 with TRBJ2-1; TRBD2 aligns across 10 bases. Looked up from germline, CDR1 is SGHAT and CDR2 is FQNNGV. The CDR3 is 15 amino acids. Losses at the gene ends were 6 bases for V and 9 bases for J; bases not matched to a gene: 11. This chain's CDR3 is CASRPLAGAPVEQFF. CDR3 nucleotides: TGTGCCAGCAGACCTCTAGCGGGGGCCCCCGTTGAGCAGTTCTTC.

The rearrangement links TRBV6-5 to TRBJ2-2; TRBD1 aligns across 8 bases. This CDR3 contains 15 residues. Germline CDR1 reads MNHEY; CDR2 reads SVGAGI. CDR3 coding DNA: TGTAATAGCAGTCCGCGGACAGGGTTCACTGGGGAGCTGTTTTTT. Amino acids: CNSSPRTGFTGELFF.

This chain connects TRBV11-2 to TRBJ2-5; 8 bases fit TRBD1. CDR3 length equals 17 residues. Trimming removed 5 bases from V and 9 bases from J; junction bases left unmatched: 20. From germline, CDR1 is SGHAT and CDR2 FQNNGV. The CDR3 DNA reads TGTGCCAGCAGCCCCCCTGGACAGGGAGTTGGAAAAGTGGCCCAGTACTTC. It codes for CASSPPGQGVGKVAQYF.

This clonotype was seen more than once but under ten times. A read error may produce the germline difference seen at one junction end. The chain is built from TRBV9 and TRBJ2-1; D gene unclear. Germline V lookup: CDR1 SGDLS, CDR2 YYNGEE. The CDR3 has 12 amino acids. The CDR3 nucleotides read TGTGCCAGCAGCGTACTCGGAAATGAGCAGCTCTTC. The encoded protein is CASSVLGNEQLF.

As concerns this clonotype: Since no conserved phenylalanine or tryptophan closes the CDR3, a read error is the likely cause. The CDR3 DNA reads as TGCGCCAGCAGCCAACTAGACATGGTAACTGAAGACTCGGATACGCAGTATTCT. The encoded protein is CASSQLDMVTEDSDTQYS. V usage is TRBV4-1 and J usage is TRBJ2-3; D is unresolved. V lost 2 bases and J 6 bases, leaving 24 bases between the germline ends. The CDR3 has 18 residues. CDR1 is MGHRA and CDR2 is YSYEKL in the germline V gene.

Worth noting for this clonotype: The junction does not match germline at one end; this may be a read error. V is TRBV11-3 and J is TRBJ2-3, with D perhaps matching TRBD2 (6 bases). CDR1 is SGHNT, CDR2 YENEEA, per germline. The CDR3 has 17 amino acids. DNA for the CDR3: TGTGTCAGCAGCTTAGGACTCGGTAGCGGCCTCACAGATACGCAGTATTTT. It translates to CVSSLGLGSGLTDTQYF.

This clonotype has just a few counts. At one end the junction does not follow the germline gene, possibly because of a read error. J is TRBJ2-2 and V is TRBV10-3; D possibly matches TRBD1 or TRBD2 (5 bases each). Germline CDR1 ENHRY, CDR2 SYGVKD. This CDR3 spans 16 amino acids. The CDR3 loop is CAISESHNLDTGKLFF. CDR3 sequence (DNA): TGTGCCATCAGTGAGTCCCACAATTTGGACACCGGGAAGCTGTTTTTT.

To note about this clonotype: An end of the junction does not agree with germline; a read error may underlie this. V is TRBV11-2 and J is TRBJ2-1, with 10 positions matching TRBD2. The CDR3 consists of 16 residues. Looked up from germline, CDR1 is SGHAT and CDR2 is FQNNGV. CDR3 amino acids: CASSIRAGGTYNEQFF. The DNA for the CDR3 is TGTGCCAGCAGCATCAGAGCGGGAGGGACCTACAATGAACAGTTCTTC. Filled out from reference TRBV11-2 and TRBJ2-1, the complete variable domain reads EAGVAQSPRYKIIEKRQSVAFWCNPISGHATLYWYQQILGQGPKLLIQFQNNGVVDDSQLPKDRFSAERLKGVDSTLKIQPAKLEDSAVYLCASSIRAGGTYNEQFFGPGTRLTVL.

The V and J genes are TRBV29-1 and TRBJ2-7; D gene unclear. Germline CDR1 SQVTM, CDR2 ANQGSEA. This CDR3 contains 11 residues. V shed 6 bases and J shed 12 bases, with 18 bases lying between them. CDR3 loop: CSVGISYELYF. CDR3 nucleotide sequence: TGCAGCGTGGGAATCAGCTACGAACTGTACTTC.

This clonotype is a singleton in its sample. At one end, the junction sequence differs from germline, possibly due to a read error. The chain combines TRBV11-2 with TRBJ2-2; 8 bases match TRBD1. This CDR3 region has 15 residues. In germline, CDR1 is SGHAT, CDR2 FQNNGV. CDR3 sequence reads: CAGSIETGDTGELYF. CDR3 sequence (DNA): TGTGCCGGCAGCATAGAGACAGGGGACACTGGGGAGCTGTATTTT. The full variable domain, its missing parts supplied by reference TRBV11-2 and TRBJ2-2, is EAGVAQSPRYKIIEKRQSVAFWCNPISGHATLYWYQQILGQGPKLLIQFQNNGVVDDSQLPKDRFSAERLKGVDSTLKIQPAKLEDSAVYLCAGSIETGDTGELYFGEGSRLTVL.

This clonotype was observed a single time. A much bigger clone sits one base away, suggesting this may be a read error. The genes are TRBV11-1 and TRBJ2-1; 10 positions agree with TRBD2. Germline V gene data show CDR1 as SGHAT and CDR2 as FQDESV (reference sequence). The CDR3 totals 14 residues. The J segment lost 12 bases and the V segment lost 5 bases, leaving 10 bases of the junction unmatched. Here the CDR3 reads CASSDGLAVYVQFF. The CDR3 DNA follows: TGTGCCAGCAGCGACGGACTAGCGGTCTATGTGCAGTTCTTC.